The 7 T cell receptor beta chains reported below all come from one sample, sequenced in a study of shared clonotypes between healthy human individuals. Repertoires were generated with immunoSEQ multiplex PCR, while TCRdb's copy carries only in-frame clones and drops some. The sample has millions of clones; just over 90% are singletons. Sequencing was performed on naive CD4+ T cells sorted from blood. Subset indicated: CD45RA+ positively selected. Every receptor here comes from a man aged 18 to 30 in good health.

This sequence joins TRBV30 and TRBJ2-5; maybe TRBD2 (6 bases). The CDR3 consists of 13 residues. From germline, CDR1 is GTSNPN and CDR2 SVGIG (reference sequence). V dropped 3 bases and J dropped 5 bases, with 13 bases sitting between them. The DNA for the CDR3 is TGTGCCTGGAGCGGGGGTCGGAGGGAGACCCAGTACTTC. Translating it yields CAWSGGRRETQYF.

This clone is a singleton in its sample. This CDR3 is CAISASGYEQYF. The DNA of the CDR3 is TGTGCCATCAGTGCGAGTGGGTACGAGCAGTACTTC. The rearrangement joins TRBV10-3 to TRBJ2-7; D gene uncertain. The CDR3 runs to 12 residues. V was trimmed by 4 bases and J by 4 bases, leaving 8 bases between them. Germline loops: CDR1 ENHRY, CDR2 SYGVKD.

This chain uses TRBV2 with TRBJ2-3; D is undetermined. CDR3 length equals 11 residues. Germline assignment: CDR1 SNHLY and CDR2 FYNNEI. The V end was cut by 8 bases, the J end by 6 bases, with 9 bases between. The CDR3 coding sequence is TGTGCCAGCGCCAGACGGGATACGCAGTATTTT. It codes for CASARRDTQYF.

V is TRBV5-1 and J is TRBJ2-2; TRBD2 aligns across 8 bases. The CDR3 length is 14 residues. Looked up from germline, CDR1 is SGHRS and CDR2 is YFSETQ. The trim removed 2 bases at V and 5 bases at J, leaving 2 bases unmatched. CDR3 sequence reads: CASSFREGTGELFF. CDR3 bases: TGCGCCAGCAGCTTCCGGGAGGGGACCGGGGAGCTGTTTTTT.

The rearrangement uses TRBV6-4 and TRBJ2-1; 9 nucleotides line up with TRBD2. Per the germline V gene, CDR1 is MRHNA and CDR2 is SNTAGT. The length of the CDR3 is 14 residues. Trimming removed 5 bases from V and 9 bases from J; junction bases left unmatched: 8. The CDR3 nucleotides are TGTGCCAGCAGTCTACTAGCGGGTAGCGGTGAGCAGTTCTTC. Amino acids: CASSLLAGSGEQFF.

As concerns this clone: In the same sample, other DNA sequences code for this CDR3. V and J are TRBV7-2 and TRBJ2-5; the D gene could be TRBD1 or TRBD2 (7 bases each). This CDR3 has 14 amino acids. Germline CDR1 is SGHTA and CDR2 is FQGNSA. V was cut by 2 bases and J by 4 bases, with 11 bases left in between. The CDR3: CASSLSRGGETQYF. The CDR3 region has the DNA TGTGCCAGCAGCTTAAGCAGGGGGGGAGAGACCCAGTACTTC.

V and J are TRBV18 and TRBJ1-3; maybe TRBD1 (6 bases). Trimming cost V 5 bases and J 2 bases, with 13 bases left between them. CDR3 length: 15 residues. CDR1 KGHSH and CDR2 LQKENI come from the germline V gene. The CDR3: CASSMPGAAGNTIYF. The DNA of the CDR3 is TGTGCCAGCTCAATGCCGGGGGCGGCTGGAAACACCATATATTTT.